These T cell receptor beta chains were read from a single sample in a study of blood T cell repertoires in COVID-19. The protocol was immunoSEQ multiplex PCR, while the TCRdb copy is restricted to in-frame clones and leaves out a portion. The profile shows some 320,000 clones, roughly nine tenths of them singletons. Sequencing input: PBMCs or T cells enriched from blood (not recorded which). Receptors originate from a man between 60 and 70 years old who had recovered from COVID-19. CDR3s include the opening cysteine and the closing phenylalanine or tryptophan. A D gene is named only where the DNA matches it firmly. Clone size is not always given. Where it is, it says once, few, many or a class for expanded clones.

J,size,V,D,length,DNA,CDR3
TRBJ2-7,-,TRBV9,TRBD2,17,TGTGCCAGCAGCCCCCTGGGGAGCGGGGGGAGCTCCTACGAGCAGTACTTC,CASSPLGSGGSSYEQYF
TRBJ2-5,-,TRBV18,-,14,TGTGCCAGCTCACCGGGACTTAACCAAGAGACCCAGTACTTC,CASSPGLNQETQYF
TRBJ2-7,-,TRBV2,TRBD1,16,TGTGCCAGCAGTGCGAGCTCGGGACAGGGACCCTACGAGCAGTACTTC,CASSASSGQGPYEQYF
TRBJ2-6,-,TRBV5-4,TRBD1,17,TGTGCCAGCAGCTCCGGGACAGGGGTAACTGGGGCCAACGTCCTGACTTTC,CASSSGTGVTGANVLTF
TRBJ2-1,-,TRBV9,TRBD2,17,TGTGCCAGCAGCCCAGACTTATTAGCGGGAGGGGGCGATGAGCAGTTCTTC,CASSPDLLAGGGDEQFF
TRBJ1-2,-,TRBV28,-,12,TGTGCCAGCAAAAAGGGGGACTATGGCTACACCTTC,CASKKGDYGYTF
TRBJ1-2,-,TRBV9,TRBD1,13,TGTGCCAGCAGCTTTGGACAGGGGAATGGCTACACCTTC,CASSFGQGNGYTF
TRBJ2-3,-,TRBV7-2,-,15,TGTGCCAGCAGCTTAGTGGGAGTGGGGTTGGATACGCAGTATTTT,CASSLVGVGLDTQYF
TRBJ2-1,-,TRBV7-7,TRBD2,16,TGTGCTAGCAGCTTCGGTACGGGGGGGTCCTACAATGAGCAGTTCTTC,CASSFGTGGSYNEQFF
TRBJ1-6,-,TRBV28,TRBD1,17,TGTGCCAGCAGTTTATGGACAGGGGCTCCGTATAATTCACCCCTCCACTTT,CASSLWTGAPYNSPLHF
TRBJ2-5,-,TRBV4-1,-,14,TGCGCCAGCAGCCAATTTGCGGTGGCGGAGACCCAGTACTTC,CASSQFAVAETQYF
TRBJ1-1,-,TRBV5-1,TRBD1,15,TGCGCCAGCAGCCTCAAAACAGGGGGTAACACTGAAGCTTTCTTT,CASSLKTGGNTEAFF
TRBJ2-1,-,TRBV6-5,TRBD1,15,TGTGCCAGCAGCTCCGACAGGGGGGGATACAATGAGCAGTTCTTC,CASSSDRGGYNEQFF
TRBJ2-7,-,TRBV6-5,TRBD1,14,TGTGCCAGCAGACTTCGACAGGGACGATACGAGCAGTACTTC,CASRLRQGRYEQYF
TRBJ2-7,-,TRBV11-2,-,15,TGTGCCAGCAGCTTAGTCCCGGACACCTCCTACGAGCAGTACTTC,CASSLVPDTSYEQYF
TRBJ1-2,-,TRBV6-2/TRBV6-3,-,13,TGTGCCAGCAGTTACTCGGTTTACGGTGGCTACACCTTC,CASSYSVYGGYTF
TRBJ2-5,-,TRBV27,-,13,TGTGCCAGCAGTTTCGCAGGGATCGAGACCCAGTACTTC,CASSFAGIETQYF
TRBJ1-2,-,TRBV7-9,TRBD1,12,TGTGCCAGCAGCTGGACAGGGGAGGGCTACACCTTC,CASSWTGEGYTF
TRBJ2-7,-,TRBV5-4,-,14,TGTGCCAGCAGCTTGGCCGGTCTAGCGTACGAGCAGTACTTC,CASSLAGLAYEQYF
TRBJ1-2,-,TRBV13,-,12,TGTGCCAGCAGCTTAGGTAGGGGCGGCTACACCTTC,CASSLGRGGYTF
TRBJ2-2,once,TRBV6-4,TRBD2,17,TGTGCCAGCAGTGAGTCGGCACTAGCGGCGAACACCGGGGAGCTGTTTTTT,CASSESALAANTGELFF
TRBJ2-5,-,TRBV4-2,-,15,TGTGCCAGCAGCCAAGGCGAGCCGGGACAAGAGACCCAGTACTTC,CASSQGEPGQETQYF
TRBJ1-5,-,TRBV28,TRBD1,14,TGTGCCAGCAGGCTGGAGGGGGCGCGGCAGCCCCAGCATTTT,CASRLEGARQPQHF
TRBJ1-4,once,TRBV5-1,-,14,TGCGCCAGCAGCTTGGATAGTGCTAATGAAAAACTGTTTTTT,CASSLDSANEKLFF
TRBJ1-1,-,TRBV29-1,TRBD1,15,TGCAGCGTTGCTTACAGGGGAAGTAGAGGCACTGAAGCTTTCTTT,CSVAYRGSRGTEAFF
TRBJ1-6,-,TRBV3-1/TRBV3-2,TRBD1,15,TGTGCCAGCAGCCTGGGACAGGGGGCGAATTCACCCCTCCACTTT,CASSLGQGANSPLHF
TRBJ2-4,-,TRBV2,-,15,TGTGCCAGCAGTGAAAAGGAGAGGTCCAAAAACATTCAGTACTTC,CASSEKERSKNIQYF
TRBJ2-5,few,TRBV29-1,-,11,TGCAGCGTTGAAGGCCGCGGGACCCAGTACTTC,CSVEGRGTQYF
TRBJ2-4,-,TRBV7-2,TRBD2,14,TGTGCCAGCAGCTTACGGGGGGGTAGGGACATTCAGTACTTC,CASSLRGGRDIQYF
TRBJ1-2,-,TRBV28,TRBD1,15,TGTGCCAGCAGTTTACTCAGGGGGGCCAACTATGGCTACACCTTC,CASSLLRGANYGYTF
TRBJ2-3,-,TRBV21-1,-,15,TGTGCCAGCAGCGAAACTAGCGGAAGCACAGATACGCAGTATTTT,CASSETSGSTDTQYF
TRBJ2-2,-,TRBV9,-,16,TGTGCCAGCAGCGTACAGTCCAAACCAAACACCGGGGAGCTGTTTTTT,CASSVQSKPNTGELFF
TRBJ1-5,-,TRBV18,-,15,TGTGCCAGCTCACAAACAATAAATAGCAATCAGCCCCAGCATTTT,CASSQTINSNQPQHF
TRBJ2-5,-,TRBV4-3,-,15,TGCGCCAGCAGCCAAGATTGGGGGGACCAAGAGACCCAGTACTTC,CASSQDWGDQETQYF
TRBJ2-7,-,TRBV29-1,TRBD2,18,TGCAGCGTTGCCCCCGGGGGACTAGCGGGAGATGTGGGCTACGAGCAGTACTTC,CSVAPGGLAGDVGYEQYF
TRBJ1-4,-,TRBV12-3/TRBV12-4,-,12,TGTGCCAGCGGCAACCTGGGGGGGAAACTGTTTTTT,CASGNLGGKLFF
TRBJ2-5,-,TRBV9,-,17,TGTGCCAGCAGCCCTACCCCAATCGCCAGGGCAAGGGAGACCCAGTACTTC,CASSPTPIARARETQYF
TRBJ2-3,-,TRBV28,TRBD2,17,TGTGCCAGCAGTTTAGGTTCTAGCGGGAGGGCCGGAAATACGCAGTATTTT,CASSLGSSGRAGNTQYF
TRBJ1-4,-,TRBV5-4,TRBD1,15,TGTGCCAGCAGCTTGGGGGGGGACAGCAACCAAAAACTGTTTTTT,CASSLGGDSNQKLFF
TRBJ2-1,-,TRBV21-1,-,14,TGTGCCAGCGGGGGACTAGCGGCCCCAAATGAGCAGTTCTTC,CASGGLAAPNEQFF
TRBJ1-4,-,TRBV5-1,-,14,TGCGCCAGCAGCTTGGCCCTAACTAATGAAAAACTGTTTTTT,CASSLALTNEKLFF
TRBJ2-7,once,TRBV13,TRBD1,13,TGTGCCAGCAGCTTTTCGACAGGGTTTGAGCAGTACTTC,CASSFSTGFEQYF
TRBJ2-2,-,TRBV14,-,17,TGTGCCAGCAGCCAAGGGGCACTAGGGGGTGACACCGGGGAGCTGTTTTTT,CASSQGALGGDTGELFF
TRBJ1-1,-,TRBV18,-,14,TGTGCCAGCTCACGACAGGACTTGAACACTGAAGCTTTCTTT,CASSRQDLNTEAFF
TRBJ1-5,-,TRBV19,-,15,TGTGCCAGTAGTATAGATCGGGGTAGCAATCAGCCCCAGCATTTT,CASSIDRGSNQPQHF
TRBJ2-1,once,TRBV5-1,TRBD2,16,TGCGCCAGCAGCTTGATGGCGACTAGCGGGATGACTGAGCAGTTCTTC,CASSLMATSGMTEQFF
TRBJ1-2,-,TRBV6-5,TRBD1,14,TGTGCCAGCAGTCTACGACAGGGAGTCTATGGCTACACCTTC,CASSLRQGVYGYTF
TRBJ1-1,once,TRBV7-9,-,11,TGTGCCAGCAGCTTAGCGGGAGGCGCTTTCTTT,CASSLAGGAFF
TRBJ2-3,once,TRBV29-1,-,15,TGCAGCGTTCCCCATTCAGGGGTCGGGACAGATACGCAGTATTTT,CSVPHSGVGTDTQYF
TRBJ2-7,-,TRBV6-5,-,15,TGTGCCAGCAGTTACTCCCGGGACACCCCCTACGAGCAGTACTTC,CASSYSRDTPYEQYF
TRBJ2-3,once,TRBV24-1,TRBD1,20,TGTGCCACCAGTGATCAGGACAGGGTTAAAACGGGCGGGCGCACAGATACGCAGTATTTT,CATSDQDRVKTGGRTDTQYF
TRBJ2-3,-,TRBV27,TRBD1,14,TGTGCCAGCAGGAGGGACAGCAACACAGATACGCAGTATTTT,CASRRDSNTDTQYF
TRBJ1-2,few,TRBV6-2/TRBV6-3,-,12,TGTGCCAGCAGCCTTGCTCGGTTTGGCTACACCTTC,CASSLARFGYTF
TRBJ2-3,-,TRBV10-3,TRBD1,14,TGTGCCATCAGTAAGACAGGGAGCACAGATACGCAGTATTTT,CAISKTGSTDTQYF